This record looks at one T cell receptor beta chain sequence and its context. Its antigen remains unknown. This sample was taken from a study of cytomegalovirus exposure and HLA in healthy donors. Study-level background: From donors who were HLA-typed, an early data release held about 89 million unique TCRs. Study-wide results and limits: V- and J-gene trimming in TCR beta was tied to a missense DCLRE1C variant by an analysis performed later.

There were likely unrecorded immune exposures, though donors were nominally healthy when sampled. PCR was performed using 60 Vbeta and 13 Jbeta primers. Assay: immunoSEQ multiplex PCR; the TCRdb copy retains only in-frame clones and omits some. The clone table shows about 53,000 clones, with the ten largest holding approximately 2.1%. Trimming shortened V by 0 bases and J by 5 bases, and 14 bases separated the two germline ends. Germline CDR1 MNHEY, CDR2 SVGAGI. The CDR3 runs to 16 residues. This TCR was sampled from a woman aged 18 to 35 in good health and CMV-seronegative. The J gene is TRBJ2-1, the V gene TRBV6-5; a weak D match, TRBD2 (6 bases). The sample was PBMCs. As DNA, the CDR3 is TGTGCCAGCAGTTACTCGTCGGGGGAGATACACAATGAGCAGTTCTTC. This codes for CASSYSSGEIHNEQFF.